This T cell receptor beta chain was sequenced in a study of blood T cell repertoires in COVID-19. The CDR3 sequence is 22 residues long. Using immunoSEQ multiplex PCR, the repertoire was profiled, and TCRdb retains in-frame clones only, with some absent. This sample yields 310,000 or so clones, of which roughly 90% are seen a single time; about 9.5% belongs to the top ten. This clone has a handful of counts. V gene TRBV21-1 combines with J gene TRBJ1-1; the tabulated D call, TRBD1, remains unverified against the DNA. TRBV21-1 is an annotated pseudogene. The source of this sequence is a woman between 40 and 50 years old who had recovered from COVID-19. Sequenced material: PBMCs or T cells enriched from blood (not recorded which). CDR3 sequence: CASSKRTKVRDRALMGNTEAFF. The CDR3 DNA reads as TGTGCCAGCAGCAAAAGAACGAAGGTAAGGGACAGAGCACTTATGGGGAACACTGAAGCTTTCTTT.